The 10 T cell receptor beta chains below come from one sample, sequenced in a study of shared clonotypes between healthy human individuals. Generated by immunoSEQ multiplex PCR, the TCRdb table keeps only in-frame clones and is missing some. Here the sample spans a few million clones, roughly 93% being singletons. The sample comprised naive CD4+ T cells from PBMCs. Regarding subset: CD45RA+ positively selected. The receptors here all came from a man younger than 35 in good health. Some clones in this sample may be carry-over from other donors' samples.

The chain joins TRBV6-1 to TRBJ1-4; 7 positions agree with TRBD1. The germline V gene encodes CDR1 MNHNS and CDR2 SASEGT. CDR3 length: 15 amino acids. V lost 3 bases and J lost 3; bases outside the gene matches: 4. The CDR3 DNA is TGTGCCAGCAGTGACAGGGGGATTTCTAATGAAAAACTGTTTTTT. Protein: CASSDRGISNEKLFF.

The genes are TRBV5-1 and TRBJ2-3; 8 bases map to TRBD2. CDR1 and CDR2 (germline): SGHRS, YFSETQ. Trimming at V came to 0 bases and at J to 5 bases, leaving 8 bases not matched to a gene. There are 16 residues in the CDR3. The CDR3 DNA reads TGCGCCAGCAGCTTGGGTAGCGGGACCGGTATAGATACGCAGTATTTT. It is translated as CASSLGSGTGIDTQYF.

This clone was picked up a small number of times. The chain combines TRBV18 with TRBJ1-2, with D possibly matching TRBD1 (5 bases). V shed 2 bases and J shed 6 bases, with 10 bases lying between them. The V gene's germline CDR1 is KGHSH and CDR2 LQKENI. The CDR3 runs 13 residues. CDR3 sequence (DNA): TGTGCCAGCTCACCAGAGGGAGGGGATGGCTACACCTTC. Amino acids: CASSPEGGDGYTF.

V gene TRBV10-2 combines with J gene TRBJ2-5; 12 bases agree with TRBD2. Trimming at V came to 4 bases and at J to 4 bases, leaving 4 bases not matched to a gene. Germline V gene sequence: CDR1 WSHSY, CDR2 SAAADI. The CDR3 totals 15 residues. CDR3 region: CASSGGLAGSETQYF. Written as DNA, the CDR3 is TGCGCCAGCAGTGGCGGACTAGCGGGATCAGAGACCCAGTACTTC.

The chain combines TRBV11-1 with TRBJ2-5; the D is unclear. This CDR3 is built from 14 residues. Germline V lookup: CDR1 SGHAT, CDR2 FQDESV (reference sequence). Trimming shortened V by 2 bases and J by 2 bases, and 9 bases separated the two germline ends. CDR3: CASSLIGRQETQYF. The DNA of the CDR3 is TGTGCCAGCAGCTTAATAGGACGACAAGAGACCCAGTACTTC.

The CDR3 sequence: CASSKGRTSTDTQYF. The CDR3 nucleotides are TGTGCCAGCAGCAAGGGGCGGACTAGCACAGATACGCAGTATTTT. V usage is TRBV6-5 and J usage is TRBJ2-3; D assignment may be TRBD1 or TRBD2 (5 bases each). This CDR3 comprises 15 residues. From germline, CDR1 is MNHEY and CDR2 SVGAGI. Trimming cost V 6 bases and J 0 bases, with 13 bases left between them.

This chain uses TRBV5-1 with TRBJ2-7, with D possibly being TRBD1 or TRBD2 (5 bases each). Trimming stripped 2 bases from V and 3 bases from J, with 12 bases between. Germline CDR1 SGHRS, CDR2 YFSETQ. The CDR3 sequence is 14 residues long. The CDR3 is CASSFGTDLYEQYF. CDR3 bases: TGCGCCAGCAGCTTCGGGACCGATCTCTACGAGCAGTACTTC. The whole variable domain, remainder taken from reference TRBV5-1 and TRBJ2-7, is KAGVTQTPRYLIKTRGQQVTLSCSPISGHRSVSWYQQTPGQGLQFLFEYFSETQRNKGNFPGRFSGRQFSNSRSEMNVSTLELGDSALYLCASSFGTDLYEQYFGPGTRLTVT.

The genes are TRBV19 and TRBJ1-5; no clear D. The CDR3 is made up of 12 amino acids. Germline V lookup: CDR1 LNHDA, CDR2 SQIVND (reference sequence). Deletions cut 7 bases from V and 6 bases from J, with 10 bases between. CDR3 amino acids: CASNQTPQPQHF. The CDR3 DNA sequence: TGTGCCAGTAATCAGACCCCTCAGCCCCAGCATTTT.

V and J are TRBV5-1 and TRBJ1-5; D unclear. The germline V gene encodes CDR1 SGHRS and CDR2 YFSETQ. Trimming shortened V by 4 bases and J by 3 bases, and 5 bases separated the two germline ends. The CDR3 spans 12 residues. The CDR3 DNA is TGCGCCAGCAGCCTAATCAATCAGCCCCAGCATTTT. Amino acid sequence: CASSLINQPQHF.

A single count supports this clone. The rearrangement links TRBV19 to TRBJ2-1; D is possibly TRBD1 (5 bases). Germline V gene data show CDR1 as LNHDA and CDR2 as SQIVND (reference sequence). V lost 3 bases, J lost 7 bases, and 16 bases lay in between. The CDR3 sequence is 15 residues long. CDR3 residues: CASSILGGAGNEQFF. The DNA of the CDR3 is TGTGCCAGTAGTATCCTGGGCGGAGCAGGGAATGAGCAGTTCTTC.